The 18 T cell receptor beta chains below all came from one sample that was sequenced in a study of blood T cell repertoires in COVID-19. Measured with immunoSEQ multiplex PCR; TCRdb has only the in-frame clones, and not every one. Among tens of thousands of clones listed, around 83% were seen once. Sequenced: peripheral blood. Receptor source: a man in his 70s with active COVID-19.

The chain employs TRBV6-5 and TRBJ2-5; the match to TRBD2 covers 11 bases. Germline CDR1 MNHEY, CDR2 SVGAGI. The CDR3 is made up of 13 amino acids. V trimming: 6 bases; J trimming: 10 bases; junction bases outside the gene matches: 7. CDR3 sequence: CASSQGTSGNQYF. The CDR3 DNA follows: TGTGCCAGCAGCCAAGGGACTAGCGGAAACCAGTACTTC.

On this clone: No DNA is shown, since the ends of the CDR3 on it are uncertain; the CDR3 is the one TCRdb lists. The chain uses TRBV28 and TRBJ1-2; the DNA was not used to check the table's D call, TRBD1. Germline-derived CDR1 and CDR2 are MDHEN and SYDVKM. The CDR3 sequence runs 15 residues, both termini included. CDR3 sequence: CASSFGPGDRWGYTF.

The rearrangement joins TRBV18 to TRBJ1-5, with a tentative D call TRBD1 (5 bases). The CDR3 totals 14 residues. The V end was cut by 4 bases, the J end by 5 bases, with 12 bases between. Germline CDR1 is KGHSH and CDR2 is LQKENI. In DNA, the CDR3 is TGTGCCAGCTCACTGTCCAGGGCGGATCAGCCCCAGCATTTT. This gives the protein CASSLSRADQPQHF.

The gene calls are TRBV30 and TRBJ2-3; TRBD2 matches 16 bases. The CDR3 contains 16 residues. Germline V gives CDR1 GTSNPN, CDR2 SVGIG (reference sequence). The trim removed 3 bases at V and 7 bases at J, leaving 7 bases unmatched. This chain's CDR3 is CAWSPGLAGGPYTQYF. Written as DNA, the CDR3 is TGTGCCTGGAGCCCGGGACTAGCGGGAGGGCCCTATACGCAGTATTTT.

The CDR3 here is CASSPRTSGLDEQYF. In DNA form, the CDR3 reads TGTGCCAGCAGTCCTCGGACTAGCGGGCTGGACGAGCAGTACTTC. The chain recombines TRBV27 with TRBJ2-7, with 11 positions matching TRBD2. J was trimmed by 5 bases and V by 5 bases; bases with no gene match: 8. CDR3 length: 15 residues. Germline values: CDR1 MNHEY, CDR2 SMNVEV (reference sequence).

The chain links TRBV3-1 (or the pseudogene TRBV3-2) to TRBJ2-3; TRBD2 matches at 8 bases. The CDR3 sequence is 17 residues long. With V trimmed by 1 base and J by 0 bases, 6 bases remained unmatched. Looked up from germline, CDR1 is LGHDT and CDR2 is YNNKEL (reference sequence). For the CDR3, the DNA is TGTGCCAGCAGCCAAGTGGCTAGCGGGCCGAGCACAGATACGCAGTATTTT. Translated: CASSQVASGPSTDTQYF.

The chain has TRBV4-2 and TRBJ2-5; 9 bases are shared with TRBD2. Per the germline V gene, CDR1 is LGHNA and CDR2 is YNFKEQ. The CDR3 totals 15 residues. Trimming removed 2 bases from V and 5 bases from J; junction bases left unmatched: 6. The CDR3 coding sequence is TGTGCCAGCAGCCAACTAGCGGGACTGGGGGAGACCCAGTACTTC. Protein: CASSQLAGLGETQYF.

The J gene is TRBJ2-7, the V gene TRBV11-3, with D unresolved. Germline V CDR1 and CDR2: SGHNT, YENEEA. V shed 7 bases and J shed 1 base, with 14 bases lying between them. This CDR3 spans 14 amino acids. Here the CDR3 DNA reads TGTGCCAGCACCAGACGAGGTGGTTCCTACGAGCAGTACTTC. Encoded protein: CASTRRGGSYEQYF.

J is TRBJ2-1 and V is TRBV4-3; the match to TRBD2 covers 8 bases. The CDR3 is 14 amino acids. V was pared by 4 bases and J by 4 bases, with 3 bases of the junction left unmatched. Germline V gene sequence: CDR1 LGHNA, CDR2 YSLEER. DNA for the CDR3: TGCGCCAGCAGCCCGACTAGCGATTACAATGAGCAGTTCTTC. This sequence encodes CASSPTSDYNEQFF.

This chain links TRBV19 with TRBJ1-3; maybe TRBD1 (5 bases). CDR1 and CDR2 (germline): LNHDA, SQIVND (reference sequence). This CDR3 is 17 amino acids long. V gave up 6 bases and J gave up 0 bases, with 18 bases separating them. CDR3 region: CASRDTTTPNSGNTIYF. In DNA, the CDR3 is TGTGCCAGTAGGGACACCACGACCCCTAACTCTGGAAACACCATATATTTT.

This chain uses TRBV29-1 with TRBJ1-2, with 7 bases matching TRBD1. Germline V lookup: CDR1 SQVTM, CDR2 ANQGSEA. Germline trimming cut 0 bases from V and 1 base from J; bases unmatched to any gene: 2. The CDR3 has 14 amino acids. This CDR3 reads CSVEDRDSNYGYTF. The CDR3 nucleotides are TGCAGCGTTGAAGATCGGGACAGTAACTATGGCTACACCTTC.

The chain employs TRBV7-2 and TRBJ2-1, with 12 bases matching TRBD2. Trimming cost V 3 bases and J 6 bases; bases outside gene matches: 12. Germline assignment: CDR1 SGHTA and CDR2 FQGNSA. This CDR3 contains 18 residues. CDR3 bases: TGTGCCAGCAGCTTCGCGGGGAGGGGACTAGCGGGCCGCAATGAGCAGTTCTTC. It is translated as CASSFAGRGLAGRNEQFF.

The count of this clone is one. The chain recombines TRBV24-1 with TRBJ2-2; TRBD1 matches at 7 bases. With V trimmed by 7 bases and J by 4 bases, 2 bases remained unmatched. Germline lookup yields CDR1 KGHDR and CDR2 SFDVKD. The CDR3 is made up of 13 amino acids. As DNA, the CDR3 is TGTGCCACCAGAGGGGGCGCCACCGGGGAGCTGTTTTTT. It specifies CATRGGATGELFF.

Here the CDR3 reads CASSPRVRASGYYEQYF. CDR3 DNA: TGTGCCAGCTCACCACGGGTGAGGGCTAGCGGGTACTACGAGCAGTACTTC. The chain combines TRBV18 with TRBJ2-7, with 8 nucleotides matching TRBD2. This CDR3 contains 17 residues. The V and J ends lost 1 base and 3 bases, in that order; junction bases with no gene match: 11. The germline CDR1 and CDR2 sequences are KGHSH and LQKENI.

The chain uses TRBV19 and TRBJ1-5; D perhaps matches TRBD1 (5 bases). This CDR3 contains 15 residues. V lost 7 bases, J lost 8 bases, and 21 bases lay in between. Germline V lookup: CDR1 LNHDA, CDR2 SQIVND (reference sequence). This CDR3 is CASTQLGPGGEPQHF. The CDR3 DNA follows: TGTGCCAGTACCCAGTTGGGGCCCGGGGGAGAGCCCCAGCATTTT. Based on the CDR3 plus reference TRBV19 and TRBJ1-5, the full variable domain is DGGITQSPKYLFRKEGQNVTLSCEQNLNHDAMYWYRQDPGQGLRLIYYSQIVNDFQKGDIAEGYSVSREKKESFPLTVTSAQKNPTAFYLCASTQLGPGGEPQHFGDGTRLSIL.

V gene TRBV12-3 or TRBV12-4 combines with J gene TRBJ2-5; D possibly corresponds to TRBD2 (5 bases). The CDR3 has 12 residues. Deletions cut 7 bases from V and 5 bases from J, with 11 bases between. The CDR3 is CASTPGGETQYF. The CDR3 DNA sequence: TGTGCCAGCACCCCGGGCGGGGAGACCCAGTACTTC.

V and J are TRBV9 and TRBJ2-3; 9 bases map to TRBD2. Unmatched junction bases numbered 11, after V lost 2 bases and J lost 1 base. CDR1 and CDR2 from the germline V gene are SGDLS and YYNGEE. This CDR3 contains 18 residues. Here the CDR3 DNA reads TGTGCCAGCAGCGTCGGGACTAGCTCCCGCCCTGGCACAGATACGCAGTATTTT. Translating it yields CASSVGTSSRPGTDTQYF.

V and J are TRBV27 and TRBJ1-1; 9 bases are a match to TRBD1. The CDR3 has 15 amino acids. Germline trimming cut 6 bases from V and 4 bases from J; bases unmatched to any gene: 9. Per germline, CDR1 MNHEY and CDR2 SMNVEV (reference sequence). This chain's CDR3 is CASRPRDRDFTEAFF. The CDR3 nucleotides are TGTGCCAGCAGGCCTCGGGACAGGGACTTCACTGAAGCTTTCTTT.